What follows is one T cell receptor (beta chain) and its context. The antigen is not known. Produced via immunoSEQ multiplex PCR; TCRdb's table is partial and in-frame only. Altogether tens of thousands of clones are present, roughly 87% being singletons, with the ten largest covering around 1%. Trimming took 0 bases from V and 3 from J, leaving 13 bases between them. Germline V lookup: CDR1 KGHSH, CDR2 LQKENI. The CDR3 loop spans 16 amino acids. The data were taken from a study of OX40 agonist ivuxolimab in advanced cancers. The wider study: Patients in the trial were receiving intravenous ivuxolimab every 2 weeks, at doses of 0.01 to 10 mg/kg. Aged roughly 23 to 90 with a mean of approximately 60 years, they were less than 90% male. The study's findings and limits: Clonal expansion among partial responders at 0.1-3.0 mg/kg ranked near the lowest.

The sequence was collected from an adult with an advanced solid tumor such as melanoma, head and neck, liver or kidney cancer. The sequences come from CD4+ or CD8+ T cells sorted from blood, collected in a trial of the OX40 agonist ivuxolimab. This chain links TRBV18 with TRBJ2-3, with a possible D match to TRBD1 (5 bases). The CDR3 sequence: CASSPPWSGLTDTQYF. The DNA of the CDR3 is TGTGCCAGCTCACCACCTTGGTCAGGGTTGACAGATACGCAGTATTTT.